The present TCR beta chain was sequenced within a study of identical twins. The CDR3 length is 18 residues. V shed 1 base and J 2 bases; nucleotides not matched to a gene: 10. The V gene's germline CDR1 is SGHVS and CDR2 FNYEAQ. This clonotype showed up many times. What it binds is unknown. MiXCR, run by TCRdb on the 5' RACE reads, gives a single entry per CDR3 protein. The top ten clones hold about 12% of a sample with around 95,000 distinct CDR3 sequences, 5.9% of them seen once. Study-wide results and caveats: Beta out-of-frame twin sharing showed a weaker excess.

The sequenced sample consisted of memory T cells sorted from blood. The TCR comes from a woman aged 45-65 years in good health. The chain has TRBV7-6 and TRBJ2-3; 9 positions agree with TRBD2. CDR3 in DNA: TGTGCCAGCAGCTTAGAAAGGGCTAGCGGGGAGATCACAGATACGCAGTATTTT. It translates to CASSLERASGEITDTQYF. The full variable domain, rest sourced from reference TRBV7-6 and TRBJ2-3, is GAGVSQSPRYKVTKRGQDVALRCDPISGHVSLYWYRQALGQGPEFLTYFNYEAQQDKSGLPNDRFSAERPEGSISTLTIQRTEQRDSAMYRCASSLERASGEITDTQYFGPGTRLTVL.